This T cell receptor beta chain emerged from a study of T cell repertoires in cytomegalovirus infection. At the level of the study: TCR beta signatures that were public indicated CMV infection and matching HLA type.

CDR3 length: 15 residues. Germline V gives CDR1 MNHEY, CDR2 SVGEGT. V dropped 2 bases and J dropped 4 bases, with 11 bases sitting between them. Via MiXCR, TCRdb re-called the reads, giving one row per CDR3 protein. The sample holds 150,000 to 200,000 distinct CDR3 sequences, about a tenth seen once. Findings of the study overall: Identification of carriers of CMV plus the relevant HLA was performed using cumulative public TCR beta family frequency.

This clonotype was picked up a small number of times. Its antigen is still unknown. The sequencing input was PBMCs. The clonotype originates from a human donor in good health (CMV status not recorded). Some clones in this sample may be carry-over from other donors' samples. The rearrangement joins TRBV6-2 or TRBV6-3 to TRBJ2-2; D is uncertain. The CDR3 reads CASSYEVPFTGELFF. The CDR3 DNA reads as TGTGCCAGCAGTTACGAGGTGCCGTTCACCGGGGAGCTGTTTTTT.